This T cell receptor (beta chain) originates from a study of vaccination effects on CD4 cells after COVID-19. At the level of the study: Two doses of BNT162b2 or mRNA-1273 vaccine were administered to participants.

Expansion with viral peptide pools was applied to antigen-specific CD4+ T cells by the ViraFEST assay prior to sequencing. Following an approximately eleven-day culture, CD4+ T cells were purified. Previously uninfected by SARS-CoV-2, the vaccine recipients also showed negative nucleocapsid antibodies. CDR1 SNHLY and CDR2 FYNNEI come from the germline V gene. Trimming pared 5 bases from V and 0 bases from J, leaving 10 bases between. The CDR3 sequence is 15 residues long. Worth noting for this clone: Its target is not known.

Some clones are missing from TCRdb's copy, which holds only in-frame ones; the method was immunoSEQ multiplex PCR. This sample has tens of thousands of clones, with 70% to 80% found just once. This chain links TRBV2 with TRBJ2-2; D gene uncertain. This material consisted of CD4+ T cells from PBMCs cultured with HCoV-NL63 spike peptides, taken before COVID-19 vaccination. The TCR originated in a human donor who received a COVID-19 vaccine. The CDR3: CASSRLVANTGELFF. DNA of the CDR3: TGTGCCAGCAGTCGCCTAGTTGCGAACACCGGGGAGCTGTTTTTT. Filled out from reference TRBV2 and TRBJ2-2, the complete variable domain reads EPEVTQTPSHQVTQMGQEVILRCVPISNHLYFYWYRQILGQKVEFLVSFYNNEISEKSEIFDDQFSVERPDGSNFTLKIRSTKLEDSAMYFCASSRLVANTGELFFGEGSRLTVL.